The rows below give T cell receptor beta chains drawn from one sample of a study of human T cells and chemical hapten exposure. TCRdb redid the calling of the RACE reads with MiXCR, one entry per CDR3 protein. This table has about 350,000 distinct CDR3 sequences, 4.5% to 7% appearing once. The sequencing here drew on whole blood, taken in connection with sensitization to the hapten diphenylcyclopropenone (DPC). Source of these receptors: a woman between 18 and 30 years old with alopecia areata. Some clones in this sample may be carry-over from other donors' samples. Both conserved end residues are part of each CDR3. D genes are given only for firm matches. Some rows mark clone size as missing; the rest say once, few, many or name a class of expanded clone.

V gene: TRBV27; J gene: TRBJ1-5; clone size: -; D gene: -; CDR3 DNA: TGTGCCAGCAGTTCGTCGGGCCATCAGCCCCAGCATTTT; CDR3 protein: CASSSSGHQPQHF
V gene: TRBV4-3; J gene: TRBJ1-2; clone size: many; D gene: -; CDR3 DNA: TGCGCCAGCAGCCTGCGGCGACTAGCTAACTATGGCTACACCTTC; CDR3 protein: CASSLRRLANYGYTF
V gene: TRBV4-3; J gene: TRBJ2-7; clone size: many; D gene: TRBD2; CDR3 DNA: TGCGCCAGACAGCCTCGGCTAGCGGGGTACGAGCAGTACTTC; CDR3 protein: CARQPRLAGYEQYF
V gene: TRBV5-5; J gene: TRBJ1-1; clone size: many; D gene: TRBD1; CDR3 DNA: TGTGCCAGCAGCAAGGGACAGGCCAACACTGAAGCTTTCTTT; CDR3 protein: CASSKGQANTEAFF
V gene: TRBV13; J gene: TRBJ2-7; clone size: -; D gene: -; CDR3 DNA: TGTGCCAGCAGCCTGGGCGGGATCGACGAGCAGTACTTC; CDR3 protein: CASSLGGIDEQYF
V gene: TRBV12-3/TRBV12-4; J gene: TRBJ1-2; clone size: few; D gene: -; CDR3 DNA: TGTGCCAGCAGTCCCCAGATAGGACTTCACCCCAACTTC; CDR3 protein: CASSPQIGLHPNF
V gene: TRBV6-6; J gene: TRBJ1-1; clone size: many; D gene: -; CDR3 DNA: TGTGCCAGCAGTTTCCACTCTTCGAACACTGAAGCTTTCTTT; CDR3 protein: CASSFHSSNTEAFF
V gene: TRBV14; J gene: TRBJ2-3; clone size: few; D gene: TRBD2; CDR3 DNA: TGTGCCAGCAGCCAAACGGCCCAGAGCGGGGGACCCACAGATACGCAGTATTTT; CDR3 protein: CASSQTAQSGGPTDTQYF
V gene: TRBV7-6; J gene: TRBJ2-3; clone size: many; D gene: TRBD1; CDR3 DNA: TGTGCCAGCAGCTTAAGACAGGGGGGGAGCACAGATACGCAGTATTTT; CDR3 protein: CASSLRQGGSTDTQYF
V gene: TRBV5-1; J gene: TRBJ1-2; clone size: -; D gene: -; CDR3 DNA: TGCGCCAGCAGCTTGATCGGTCGTGAAGATGGCTACACCTTC; CDR3 protein: CASSLIGREDGYTF
V gene: TRBV5-6; J gene: TRBJ1-1; clone size: -; D gene: -; CDR3 DNA: TGTGCCAGCAGCTTGGCGGGGTCTGGGGAAGCTTTCTTT; CDR3 protein: CASSLAGSGEAFF
V gene: TRBV3-1; J gene: TRBJ1-1; clone size: few; D gene: TRBD1; CDR3 DNA: TGTGCCAGCAGCCAAGGCTATGGGACAGGGGTGAGTCCCACTGAAGCTTTCTTT; CDR3 protein: CASSQGYGTGVSPTEAFF
V gene: TRBV5-1; J gene: TRBJ2-3; clone size: -; D gene: TRBD2; CDR3 DNA: TGCGCCAGCAGCTTGGCTAGCGGGGGCATAGATACGCAGTATTTT; CDR3 protein: CASSLASGGIDTQYF
V gene: TRBV6-2/TRBV6-3; J gene: TRBJ1-1; clone size: many; D gene: -; CDR3 DNA: TGTGCCAGCAGTTACAGGTCGTCCGGAGTAGGGACTGAAGCTTTCTTT; CDR3 protein: CASSYRSSGVGTEAFF
V gene: TRBV6-6; J gene: TRBJ1-5; clone size: -; D gene: -; CDR3 DNA: TGTGCCAGCAGTTCCGCTATTTTTGGGTCTAGCAATCAGCCCCAGCATTTT; CDR3 protein: CASSSAIFGSSNQPQHF
V gene: TRBV4-2; J gene: TRBJ2-7; clone size: -; D gene: TRBD2; CDR3 DNA: TGTGCCAGCAGCCAAGATCTGGATAGCGGGGGGGCAATAACCTACGAGCAGTACTTC; CDR3 protein: CASSQDLDSGGAITYEQYF
V gene: TRBV10-2; J gene: TRBJ2-1; clone size: -; D gene: -; CDR3 DNA: TGCGCCAGCAGTGTAGACAGTTACTCTATCTCCTACAATGAGCAGTTCTTC; CDR3 protein: CASSVDSYSISYNEQFF
V gene: TRBV28; J gene: TRBJ2-4; clone size: many; D gene: -; CDR3 DNA: TGTGCCAGCAGTATCGAGCCATCCGCAGCCAAAAACATTCAGTACTTC; CDR3 protein: CASSIEPSAAKNIQYF
V gene: TRBV29-1; J gene: TRBJ1-1; clone size: many; D gene: TRBD1; CDR3 DNA: TGCAGCGTTCAGGGGGACACTGAAGCTTTCTTT; CDR3 protein: CSVQGDTEAFF
V gene: TRBV18; J gene: TRBJ1-1; clone size: many; D gene: -; CDR3 DNA: TGTGCCAGCTCACTACGAGACGGGGTGGAAGCTTTCTTT; CDR3 protein: CASSLRDGVEAFF
V gene: TRBV14; J gene: TRBJ1-1; clone size: few; D gene: -; CDR3 DNA: TGTGCCAGCAGCCCCGGACTGTCTGAAGCTTTCTTT; CDR3 protein: CASSPGLSEAFF
V gene: TRBV20-1; J gene: TRBJ1-6; clone size: few; D gene: TRBD1; CDR3 DNA: TGCAGTGCTCCGGACAGGCCGAATAATTCACCCCTCCACTTT; CDR3 protein: CSAPDRPNNSPLHF
V gene: TRBV6-6; J gene: TRBJ1-3; clone size: many; D gene: -; CDR3 DNA: TGTGCCAGCAGTTACGCGGAACCTGGAAACACCATATATTTT; CDR3 protein: CASSYAEPGNTIYF
V gene: TRBV4-3; J gene: TRBJ2-4; clone size: many; D gene: -; CDR3 DNA: TGCGCCAGCAGCCAAGCCTGGGCCAAAAACATTCAGTACTTC; CDR3 protein: CASSQAWAKNIQYF
V gene: TRBV20-1; J gene: TRBJ2-5; clone size: -; D gene: -; CDR3 DNA: TGCAGTGCTAGAGTTCAGGGCCAAGTCAGGGAGACCCAGTACTTC; CDR3 protein: CSARVQGQVRETQYF
V gene: TRBV7-2; J gene: TRBJ1-2; clone size: few; D gene: -; CDR3 DNA: TGTGCCAGCAGCAAGTGGGGCAGCCCCTATGGCTACACCTTC; CDR3 protein: CASSKWGSPYGYTF
V gene: TRBV4-2; J gene: TRBJ1-2; clone size: many; D gene: -; CDR3 DNA: TGTGCCAGCAGCCAAGAATCCCCAGGCGCCTATGGCTACACCTTC; CDR3 protein: CASSQESPGAYGYTF
V gene: TRBV7-9; J gene: TRBJ2-3; clone size: many; D gene: -; CDR3 DNA: TGTGCCAGCAGCTCCTCCCCCACAGATACGCAGTATTTT; CDR3 protein: CASSSSPTDTQYF
V gene: TRBV7-2; J gene: TRBJ1-4; clone size: -; D gene: -; CDR3 DNA: TGTGCCAGCAGCTTACAAGATAGCGAAAAACTGTTTTTT; CDR3 protein: CASSLQDSEKLFF
V gene: TRBV5-1; J gene: TRBJ2-3; clone size: -; D gene: TRBD1; CDR3 DNA: TGCGCCAGCAGCTGGACGGGACAGAGCACAGATACGCAGTATTTT; CDR3 protein: CASSWTGQSTDTQYF
V gene: TRBV27; J gene: TRBJ2-5; clone size: many; D gene: TRBD2; CDR3 DNA: TGTGCCAGCAGTACAACTAGCGGGGGGCGAGAGACCCAGTACTTC; CDR3 protein: CASSTTSGGRETQYF
V gene: TRBV7-2; J gene: TRBJ1-1; clone size: few; D gene: TRBD1; CDR3 DNA: TGTGCCAGCAGCCCCGCGCCCTTGGGACAGGGGGAAGCTTTCTTT; CDR3 protein: CASSPAPLGQGEAFF
V gene: TRBV20-1; J gene: TRBJ2-2; clone size: -; D gene: TRBD2; CDR3 DNA: TGCAGTGCTAGGGCCCGGGGGGCGAACACCGGGGAGCTGTTTTTT; CDR3 protein: CSARARGANTGELFF
V gene: TRBV18; J gene: TRBJ2-1; clone size: many; D gene: TRBD1; CDR3 DNA: TGTGCCAGCTCACCACCTAGACAGGGGGTTAGTGGGTCGAATGAGCAGTTCTTC; CDR3 protein: CASSPPRQGVSGSNEQFF
V gene: TRBV4-1; J gene: TRBJ1-1; clone size: -; D gene: -; CDR3 DNA: TGCGCCAGTTCTCTCGGGCAGCCGAACACTGAAGCTTTCTTT; CDR3 protein: CASSLGQPNTEAFF
V gene: TRBV2; J gene: TRBJ1-1; clone size: many; D gene: -; CDR3 DNA: TGTGCCAGCCAGCCGGAGTACGTGAACACTGAAGCTTTCTTT; CDR3 protein: CASQPEYVNTEAFF
V gene: TRBV6-2/TRBV6-3; J gene: TRBJ2-5; clone size: -; D gene: TRBD2; CDR3 DNA: TGTGCCAGCAAAAGAGCGGGACTCGAGGGGGAGACCCAGTACTTC; CDR3 protein: CASKRAGLEGETQYF
V gene: TRBV10-3; J gene: TRBJ1-2; clone size: few; D gene: -; CDR3 DNA: TGTGCCATCGCAGAACAGGGAAGCTACACCTTC; CDR3 protein: CAIAEQGSYTF
V gene: TRBV4-2; J gene: TRBJ2-7; clone size: -; D gene: -; CDR3 DNA: TGTGCCAGCAGCCAAGACCTGGCCACGGACTACGAGCAGTACTTC; CDR3 protein: CASSQDLATDYEQYF
V gene: TRBV27; J gene: TRBJ1-1; clone size: many; D gene: -; CDR3 DNA: TGTGCCAGCAGCCAAGGGCGTGGCACTGAAGCTTTCTTT; CDR3 protein: CASSQGRGTEAFF
V gene: TRBV20-1; J gene: TRBJ1-2; clone size: few; D gene: TRBD1; CDR3 DNA: TGCAGTGCTAGAGGGACAGGGTTAGTCTATGGCTACACCTTC; CDR3 protein: CSARGTGLVYGYTF
V gene: TRBV7-9; J gene: TRBJ2-3; clone size: many; D gene: TRBD1; CDR3 DNA: TGTGCCAGCAGCTTAGATACAGGGGAAGATACGCAGTATTTT; CDR3 protein: CASSLDTGEDTQYF
V gene: TRBV27; J gene: TRBJ2-2; clone size: few; D gene: -; CDR3 DNA: TGTGCCAGCAGTTTGGAGGGGGCAGTCGCTGTGACCGGGGAGCTGTTTTTT; CDR3 protein: CASSLEGAVAVTGELFF
V gene: TRBV20-1; J gene: TRBJ2-7; clone size: -; D gene: TRBD2; CDR3 DNA: TGCAGTGCTAGAACTACTAGCGGGGGGGCGGAGGAGCAGTACTTC; CDR3 protein: CSARTTSGGAEEQYF
V gene: TRBV6-6; J gene: TRBJ2-3; clone size: few; D gene: -; CDR3 DNA: TGTGCCAGCACCACCGGTGGGGCCCAGGCTAGCACAGATACGCAGTATTTT; CDR3 protein: CASTTGGAQASTDTQYF
V gene: TRBV7-3; J gene: TRBJ1-1; clone size: few; D gene: -; CDR3 DNA: TGTGCCAGCAGCTCCCCCCTGGGACAGAACACTGAAGCTTTCTTT; CDR3 protein: CASSSPLGQNTEAFF
V gene: TRBV7-2; J gene: TRBJ1-5; clone size: many; D gene: -; CDR3 DNA: TGTGCCAGCAGCTTAGAGGGGGGTAGCAATCAGCCCCAGCATTTT; CDR3 protein: CASSLEGGSNQPQHF